Sequencing of this T cell receptor beta chain was carried out in a study of blood T cells in healthy people across ages. Alongside a J-beta primer mix, a sample-barcoded 5' primer served in a second PCR lasting roughly 6 to 11 cycles. TCRdb fed the 5' RACE reads into MiXCR, producing one record per CDR3 protein. The table records around 990,000 distinct CDR3 sequences, less than 25% of them present only once. CDR1 is SNHLY and CDR2 is FYNNEI in the germline V gene. CDR3 length: 14 amino acids. The germline V and J ends were trimmed by 7 bases and 7 bases, with 17 bases remaining between them. This clonotype was seen only a few times. The data were also submitted as part of a second study, on T cells of mothers and their children. That work adds: A few healthy Caucasian mothers and their six children were the donors.

The V gene is TRBV2, the J gene TRBJ2-4; D uncertain. Specimen: blood. The sequence was obtained from a girl aged 2 to 9 in good health. The CDR3 sequence: CASTASERSNIQYF. The CDR3 DNA sequence: TGTGCCAGCACCGCCAGCGAGAGGTCGAACATTCAGTACTTC.